This TCR beta chain originates from a study of cytomegalovirus exposure and HLA in healthy donors (dated by TCRdb to between 2016 and 2019). Study-wide context: An earlier analysis of roughly 500 of the donors reported 276 Gb of sequence data and more than 90 million unique TCR beta sequences from roughly 180 million T cells. An early release that covered some 640 HLA-typed donors contained approximately 290 gigabases of sequencing data and 80 million or so unique TCR sequences. Of the 300 to 500 genotyped donors, 80% to 90% were placed in the genetic ancestry cluster associated with self-reported Caucasian donors. The study aimed to test whether cataloging public T cell receptors could reveal signatures of past pathogen exposure. Using immunosequencing, the study profiled T cell repertoires from 666 subjects and related those repertoires to cytomegalovirus serostatus. Besides the first cohort of more than 650 subjects, a separate validation cohort made up of 95 to 150 different subjects was used. To predict cytomegalovirus infection status, the study brought together high-throughput TCR immunosequencing, statistical association of individual TCRs with disease status, and machine learning. To study patterns of TCR occurrence, a later analysis re-analyzed previously published TCR beta repertoires from 666 donors and added high-resolution HLA genotyping. The later analysis used no new phenotypic data to find candidate immune exposures, relying instead on TCR beta sequences and their occurrence across donors. In an earlier analysis of around 540 of the donors, high-throughput TCR beta sequencing was used to judge whether each TCR beta V gene segment behaved as functional or pseudogenic. Donor age, sex, ethnicity and CMV serostatus were compiled alongside the repertoire data. Genome-wide SNP genotypes for about 60% of the roughly 670 donors were used in a later genetic analysis, which treated that subset as a discovery cohort. All discovery cohort repertoires had been generated using a single sequencing platform. Both class I and class II loci were covered by HLA typing, at four-digit resolution. The number of donors typed differed by locus, with roughly 629-640 for A, B, C, DRB1 and DQB1, approximately 500 for DQA1, 606 for DPA1, and roughly 450 for DPB1. Roughly 5 DR-DQ haplotypes were handled as single units for association and clustering, since linkage in the cohort was strong. Among roughly 400 genotyped donors of the cohort, an average of about 240,000 unique TCR beta nucleotide sequences were sequenced per donor, roughly 18% of them non-productive. Broader findings and caveats from the paper: At a false discovery rate of 0.05, a later analysis linked 16,000 or so TCR beta sequences to specific HLA alleles. In an earlier analysis of 450 to 750 of the donors, most TCR beta V segments appeared in productive rearrangements about 90% or about 30% of the time, broadly matching IMGT annotations. A later genetic analysis associated a missense DCLRE1C variant with V-gene and J-gene trimming of TCR beta chains, and an independent cohort replicated the association. Because counts were too low, roughly 16 rarely observed V segments, including chromosome 9 orphons, were excluded from the earlier analysis of 587 of the donors. A further reported finding was that TCR beta sequences accurately predicted the HLA-A and HLA-B alleles for most subjects in the first cohort. Compared with the roughly 670-donor mean, donors in an Asian-associated ancestry cluster had fewer N-insertions in productive TCRs, according to a later genetic analysis. Cytomegalovirus status was reported to be diagnosed by the classifier with high specificity and sensitivity in both the original and validation cohorts. Assigning TCR associations to individual alleles was difficult when HLA alleles, especially DR and DQ, strongly co-occurred. A later analysis found that most CMV-associated TCR beta chains appeared HLA-restricted, with HLA associations seemingly driven largely by CMV exposure. CMV serostatus was the only immune exposure information available for the cohort. According to the authors, the approach could potentially be generalized to other disease states and immunological phenotypes. This cohort had only TCR beta chains sequenced, and the lack of alpha or paired-chain data limited which features could be detected. In a later analysis, TCR association rates were found to vary across HLA loci, with the most associated TCRs seen for DRB1 alleles and the fewest for HLA-C alleles. Three of the identified cytomegalovirus-associated TCR beta chains were confirmed in vitro to be specific for cytomegalovirus antigens. Correlated functional status among segregating V segments might reflect linkage disequilibrium, but an unknown experimental factor could not be ruled out. In a later analysis, HLA-associated TCR beta chains showed more clonal expansion and lower generation probabilities than non-associated chains that were equally common. The presence/absence analyses assumed that sequencing depth was roughly uniform across donors, and that assumption may not be true. While some public TCRs were present in many individuals, most TCR sequences turned up only very rarely across donors. A later analysis reported that several top co-occurrence clusters appeared linked to parvovirus B19, influenza, CMV and Epstein-Barr virus. Because some donors lacked HLA typing at each locus, the association tests relied only on the typed subset. Because the 87-base-pair reads could not distinguish some IMGT-functional V segments, including TRBV6-2 and TRBV6-3, those segments were excluded. In the study, around 150 TCR beta chains were listed as associated with cytomegalovirus. The sequencing pipeline was judged likely to have produced a cluster of highly shared sequence variants as a technical artifact.

The cohort consisted of 666 healthy bone marrow donors. All cohort members were sampled while nominally healthy, although unrecorded immune exposures were likely present. The donor was CMV seronegative and belonged to the group of over 300 seronegative cohort members. A peripheral blood sample was collected from each donor, and TCR beta sequencing was performed on peripheral blood mononuclear cells. The Qiagen DNeasy Blood Extraction Kit was used to extract genomic DNA from the blood cell samples. Libraries came from the immunoSEQ multiplex PCR assay. The multiplex PCR relied on a mix of 60 forward primers for TCR Vbeta segments and 13 reverse primers for TCR Jbeta segments. Amplification of the CDR3 region of rearranged TCR beta genes was performed with a multiplex PCR assay on genomic DNA. The Illumina HiSeq System was used to sequence the amplified TCR beta libraries as 87-base-pair reads. In the original analysis: A later analysis tallied tens of millions of unique TCR beta chains across the 600 to 700 repertoires, and about 12 million of those chains were shared by two or more donors. Raw reads were error-corrected and collapsed into unique sequences with a nearest-neighbor algorithm that merged closely related sequences to remove PCR and sequencing errors. CDR3 sequences were aligned to IMGT reference sequences to assign V, D and J gene segments. Each retained sequence needed at least a six-nucleotide match to both a V gene segment and a J gene segment. Rearrangements were called productive when the CDR3 lacked stop codons and stayed in frame with V and J; all others were non-productive. Following IMGT convention, CDR3 was defined as the stretch from the second conserved V-encoded cysteine to the conserved J-encoded phenylalanine. Sequences without an unambiguous match to a single V gene segment were excluded from the earlier analysis of a few hundred of the donors. In an earlier analysis of approximately 560 of the donors, a V segment was called functional when productive rearrangements were above 56.7%, and segregating when the standard deviation between donors exceeded 5%. A statistical classification framework was built for diagnosing cytomegalovirus status from the catalog of TCR beta chain sequences. In a later analysis, V and J genes were assigned by comparing TCR nucleotide sequences against IMGT/GENE-DB human TR gene sequences. In a later analysis, CDR3 sequences and most-parsimonious VDJ recombination scenarios were assigned using the TCRdist pipeline. In a later analysis, each TCR beta chain was defined by its CDR3 amino acid sequence together with its V-gene family, and reads without a unique V-gene family were excluded. To address suspected cross-contamination and a sequencing artifact, a later analysis removed roughly 580 highly shared, low-generation-probability nucleotide sequences. In a later analysis, a clonal expansion index for each public chain was calculated from normalized within-repertoire ranks of inferred template counts. Generation probabilities in a later analysis came from a VDJ recombination model fitted to out-of-frame rearrangements, and those results were checked against IGoR. Hypergeometric tests were used in a later analysis to score TCR-TCR, TCR-HLA and TCR-CMV co-occurrence, with a repertoire-size bias correction applied to the TCR pairs. False discovery rates were estimated in a later analysis by permuting HLA or CMV assignments 20 times. In a later analysis, co-occurring TCRs were grouped with DBSCAN, and TCRdist sequence similarity was added when clustering was performed within HLA-allele-positive subsets. Co-occurrence clustering excluded repertoires with fewer than 30,000 or more than 120,000 public chains, plus five with anomalous nucleotide sharing. Entries here come from immuneACCESS through TCRdb and include only in-frame sequences with V and J called. Some clones fail to appear in such tables; in the studies checked, an unresolved V gene covers under half of the shortfall, and the cause of the remainder is unknown. V and J calls and clone size are those listed in that table; D and trimming were worked out from the DNA. In all, the sample holds roughly 170,000 clones, and about 80% of those were seen once. Jointly, the top ten make up under 0.8% of the sample.

The CDR3, from cysteine to phenylalanine, totals 16 residues. Only the CDR3 part of the read is kept: 48 bases, read in frame from the first base. The germline V gene provides CDR1 SGHRS and CDR2 YFSETQ. V is cut back by 4 bases and J by 6 bases, with 9 bases in the junction unmatched. A word on this clone: Its recognized antigen is unknown. Per-nucleotide qualities are absent, and no much larger clonotype sits a single base away.

The chain couples TRBV5-1 to TRBJ2-2, and 10 junction bases match TRBD2. The TCR sequence derives from a boy younger than 18 in good health and CMV-seronegative. Sequenced material: PBMCs. The CDR3: CASSPLAGVEAGELFF. The DNA sequence follows: TGCGCCAGCAGCCCTCTAGCGGGGGTGGAAGCCGGGGAGCTGTTTTTT.